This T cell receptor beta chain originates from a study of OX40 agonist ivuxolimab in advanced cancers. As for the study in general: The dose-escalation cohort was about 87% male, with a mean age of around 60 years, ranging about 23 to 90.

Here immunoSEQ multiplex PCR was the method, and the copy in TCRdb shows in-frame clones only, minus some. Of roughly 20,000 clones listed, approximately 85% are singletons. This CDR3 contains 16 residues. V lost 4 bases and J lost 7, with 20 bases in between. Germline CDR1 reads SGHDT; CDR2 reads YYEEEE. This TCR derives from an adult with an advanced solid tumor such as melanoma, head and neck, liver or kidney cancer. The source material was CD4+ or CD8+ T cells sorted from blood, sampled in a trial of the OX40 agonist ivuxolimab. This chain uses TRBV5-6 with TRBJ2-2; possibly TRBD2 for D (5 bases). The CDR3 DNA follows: TGTGCCAGCAGCCTCGGAGTGGGGAGTTTATTCGGGGAGCTGTTTTTT. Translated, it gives CASSLGVGSLFGELFF.